The source of this TCR beta chain is a study of low-dose radiotherapy and immunotherapy resistance in tumors (dated by TCRdb to 2021 to 2024). Regarding the study in general: Cohort 1 received 0.5 Gy per fraction every 2 weeks, with a prescribed total PTV dose of 6.5 Gy. Patients in Cohort 2 were given 1 Gy per fraction every two weeks, for a total of 13 Gy across 26 weeks. Patients were given nivolumab as a 240 mg flat dose every two weeks and ipilimumab at 1 mg/kg every six weeks, with both drugs delivered intravenously. Cyclophosphamide 200 mg/m2 was administered intravenously every two weeks, one day before each radiation and immunotherapy administration. Starting on cycle 1 day 1, patients took 300 mg of aspirin by mouth once a day for four cycles. The trial did not randomize participants into treatment groups. The translational analysis covered eight patients: three from the first dose cohort and the first five from the second dose cohort.

On this clonotype: The target of this receptor is not known. It has no much larger one-base neighbor in the sample; base qualities were not kept.

From the cysteine up to the phenylalanine, the CDR3 has a length of 16 residues. This entry keeps only the CDR3 DNA: 48 bases, framed from base 1. The V end loses 5 bases and the J end loses 1 base, and a stretch of 16 bases separates them. The CDR1 and CDR2 encoded by the germline V gene (reference sequence) are LNHDA and SQIVND. First-strand cDNA was synthesized using Superscript III and a set of TRAV- and TRBV-specific primers, so that both TCRalpha and TCRbeta chains were covered. A roughly 19-cycle PCR with Phusion amplified the TCRs, pairing a constant-region primer with the adapter that was attached to the V primers. Isolated mRNA was amplified with the MessageAmp II aRNA Amplification Kit, using a roughly 15-hour in vitro transcription at 37°C. The Dynabeads mRNA DIRECT Purification Kit was used to isolate the mRNA for TCR sequencing. A second approximately 25-cycle Phusion PCR added indexed Illumina adapters, and products were purified with AMPure XP beads. As for how the authors treated the data: Custom Perl scripts were used to pool TCR sequences that encoded the same protein, to remove out-of-frame sequences, and to calculate the abundance of each clonotype. Any TCR sequence supported by only a single read was excluded from analysis. Shannon entropy, Gini index, clonality, richness, and the frequency of TCRs shared between repertoires were included as repertoire metrics. In-frame beta chains were kept once TCRdb had trimmed the public reads at Q25 with fastp and called clones with MiXCR. CDR3 protein sequences are deduplicated, and each keeps its most common genes and DNA. TCRdb, rather than the study authors, made the V and J calls. For this sample the table gives 12,000 to 15,000 distinct CDR3 sequences, of which 45% to 55% were detected only once. 3% to 4% of the sample lies in the top ten.

Donors were enrolled in RACIN, a single-arm phase I dose-escalation trial combining nivolumab, ipilimumab, aspirin, low-dose cyclophosphamide and low-dose radiotherapy. Eligible patients had advanced, TIL-negative solid tumors. The TCR was taken from a human donor with advanced metastatic prostate, ovarian, gallbladder or colorectal cancer (not recorded which). This table probably holds off-target reads from a library built for another chain. Recombination connected TRBV19 to TRBJ2-3, with TRBD1 as a weak D call on 6 bases. DNA sequence: TGTGCCAGTAGTGCGGAACAGGGAAAGGGCACAGATACGCAGTATTTT. Its product reads: CASSAEQGKGTDTQYF.